This TCR beta chain was observed in a study of cytomegalovirus exposure and HLA in healthy donors. V gave up 1 base and J gave up 2 bases, with 15 bases separating them. Germline lookup yields CDR1 SGDLS and CDR2 YYNGEE. This CDR3 comprises 16 residues. The PCR made use of 60 Vbeta and 13 Jbeta primers. Sequencing used immunoSEQ multiplex PCR; TCRdb keeps in-frame clones, though not all of them. Altogether roughly 180,000 clones are present, roughly 10% being singletons, with the ten largest covering 1% to 1.5%. This clone was observed a few times. The antigen is not known. Study-level findings and limits: In terms of immune exposure information, only CMV serostatus was available. Later analysis placed DRB1 highest and HLA-C lowest in TCR association rates, which differed by HLA locus.

This TCR was recovered from a woman aged 30 to 39 in good health and CMV-seropositive. V and J are TRBV9 and TRBJ1-1, with D unresolved. The sequenced sample was PBMCs. DNA for the CDR3: TGTGCCAGCAGCGTAACGCCCCGACAATTAAACACTGAAGCTTTCTTT. It specifies CASSVTPRQLNTEAFF. The full variable domain, in which reference TRBV9 and TRBJ1-1 provide the parts outside the CDR3, is DSGVTQTPKHLITATGQRVTLRCSPRSGDLSVYWYQQSLDQGLQFLIQYYNGEERAKGNILERFSAQQFPDLHSELNLSSLELGDSALYFCASSVTPRQLNTEAFFGQGTRLTVV.